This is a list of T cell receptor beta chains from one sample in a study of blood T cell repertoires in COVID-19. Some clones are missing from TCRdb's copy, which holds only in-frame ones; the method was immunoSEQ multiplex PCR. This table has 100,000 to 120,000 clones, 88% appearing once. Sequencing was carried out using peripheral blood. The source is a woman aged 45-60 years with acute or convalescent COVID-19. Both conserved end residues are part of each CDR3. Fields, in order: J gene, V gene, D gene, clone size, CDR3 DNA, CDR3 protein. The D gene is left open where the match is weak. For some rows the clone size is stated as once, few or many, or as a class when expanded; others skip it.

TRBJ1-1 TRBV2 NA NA TGTGCCAGTAGGAGGGCTGGCGCTGAAGCTTTCTTT CASRRAGAEAFF
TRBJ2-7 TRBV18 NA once TGTGCCAGCTCACCACCGGGCAGCATCTCCTACGAGCAGTACTTC CASSPPGSISYEQYF
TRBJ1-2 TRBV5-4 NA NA TGTGCCAGCAGCTTGGAGGCAGGGTCGATCTATGGCTACACCTTC CASSLEAGSIYGYTF
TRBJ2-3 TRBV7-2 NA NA TGTGCCAGCAGCTTTTACCCGGGACTTAGCACAGATACGCAGTATTTT CASSFYPGLSTDTQYF
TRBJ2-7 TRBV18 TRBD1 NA TGTGCCAGCTCACCACCGGACAGGGTATCGGGACAGTACTTC CASSPPDRVSGQYF
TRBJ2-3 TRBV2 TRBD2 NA TGTGCCAGCAGCCGGACTAGTCCAACAGATACGCAGTATTTT CASSRTSPTDTQYF
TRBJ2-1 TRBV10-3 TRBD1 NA TGTGCCATCAGTGAATTTACAGGGGCTCGGGGCTACAATGAGCAGTTCTTC CAISEFTGARGYNEQFF
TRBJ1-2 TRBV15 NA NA TGTGCCACCAGCAGAGATCCAGGGTCTAACTATGGCTACACCTTC CATSRDPGSNYGYTF
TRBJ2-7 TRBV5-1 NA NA TGCGCCAGCAGCTTGGGGGGCTCGTCCTACGAGCAGTACTTC CASSLGGSSYEQYF
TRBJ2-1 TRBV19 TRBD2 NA TGTGCCAGTAGTAAAACTAGCGGGAGCGATGAGCAGTTCTTC CASSKTSGSDEQFF
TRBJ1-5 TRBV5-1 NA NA TGCGCCAGCAGCCCCGGGGTTGGGAGCTCCGGTCAGCCCCAGCATTTT CASSPGVGSSGQPQHF
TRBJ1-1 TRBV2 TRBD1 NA TGTGCCAGCAGTCCGGGACAGTCCCAACGCATGAACACTGAAGCTTTCTTT CASSPGQSQRMNTEAFF
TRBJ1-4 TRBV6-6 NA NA TGTGCCAGCAGTACCAACCGGGGGACTAATGAAAAACTGTTTTTT CASSTNRGTNEKLFF
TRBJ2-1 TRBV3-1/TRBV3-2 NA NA TGTGCCAGTCGACTAGTGGGAGCCCCCTTCTCCAATGAGCAGTTCTTC CASRLVGAPFSNEQFF
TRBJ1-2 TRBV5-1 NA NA TGCGCCAGCAGCTTGGGCAGGCCAGATGGCTACACCTTC CASSLGRPDGYTF
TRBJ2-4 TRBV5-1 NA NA TGCGCCAGCAGCTTGGCCCCGACGGGAAACATTCAGTACTTC CASSLAPTGNIQYF
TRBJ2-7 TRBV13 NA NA TGTGCCAGCAGCTTTAGTTTCTACGAGCAGTACTTC CASSFSFYEQYF
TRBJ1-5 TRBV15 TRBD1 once TGTGCCACCAGCAGAGATTACAGGGGAAGCAATCAGCCCCAGCATTTT CATSRDYRGSNQPQHF
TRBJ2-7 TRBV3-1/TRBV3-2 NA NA TGTGCCAGCAGGCGAGGGATGGGGACCTACGAGCAGTACTTC CASRRGMGTYEQYF
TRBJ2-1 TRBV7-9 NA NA TGTGCCAGCAGCTCCACTAGCCGTAACTCCTACAATGAGCAGTTCTTC CASSSTSRNSYNEQFF